The clone carrying this T cell receptor (beta chain) was counted a few times. Via MiXCR, TCRdb re-called the 5' RACE reads, giving one row per CDR3 protein. The data contain 50,000 to 80,000 distinct CDR3 sequences, roughly 23% of them singletons. What was sequenced was memory CD4+ T cells sorted from a lymph node. Subset defined: memory CD4+ T cells, CD4+CD45RO+CD25-. The receptor was derived from a female donor with breast cancer.

Here the CDR3 DNA reads TGTGCCAGCAGCCCGTTCTCAATGAACACTGAAGCTTTCTTT. Its translation: CASSPFSMNTEAFF. This chain uses TRBV7-2 with TRBJ1-1, with D unclear. V was clipped by 5 bases and J by 0 bases, with 10 bases between them. CDR1 is SGHTA and CDR2 is FQGNSA in the germline V gene. The CDR3 spans 14 residues.